The 32 T cell receptor beta chains below come from one sample, sequenced in a study of monozygotic twins with inflammatory bowel disease. TCRdb reprocessed the 5' RACE reads; each CDR3 protein has one entry and no DNA is given. The sample holds about 330,000 distinct CDR3 sequences. The source material was blood. Receptors were obtained from a human donor with ulcerative colitis or Crohn's disease, or a healthy co-twin of an affected twin (not recorded which).

The chain uses TRBV11-2 and TRBJ1-4. Germline V gene lookup returns CDR1 SGHAT and CDR2 FQNNGV. The CDR3 contains 14 residues. The CDR3 sequence: CASSLGGGNEKLFF.

The rearrangement uses TRBV7-2 and TRBJ2-7; lacking DNA, the TRBD1 call made by TCRdb goes unchecked. The CDR3 loop spans 13 amino acids. Germline V gives CDR1 SGHTA, CDR2 FQGNSA. The CDR3: CASSLGIGGEQYF. The whole variable domain, filled in from reference TRBV7-2 and TRBJ2-7, reads GAGVSQSPSNKVTEKGKDVELRCDPISGHTALYWYRQSLGQGLEFLIYFQGNSAPDKSGLPSDRFSAERTGGSVSTLTIQRTQQEDSAVYLCASSLGIGGEQYFGPGTRLTVT.

The chain carries TRBV12-3 or TRBV12-4 and TRBJ1-6; TCRdb outputs TRBD1, but without DNA this stays unchecked. The CDR3 has 14 residues. CDR3 loop: CASTRTGGNSPLHF.

The chain recombines TRBV5-8 with TRBJ1-5; with no DNA, the TCRdb D assignment of TRBD1 cannot be verified. The germline gives CDR1 SGHTS, CDR2 YDEGEE. This CDR3 contains 16 residues. CDR3 amino acids: CASSFSTGTSNQPQHF.

This chain links TRBV6-1 with TRBJ2-1; absent DNA, TCRdb's TRBD2 call cannot be checked. This CDR3 spans 16 amino acids. Germline-derived CDR1 and CDR2 are MNHNS and SASEGT. The CDR3 protein is CASSDFRTRTGTEQFF.

The chain uses TRBV15 and TRBJ2-7; TCRdb selects TRBD2, and the lack of DNA leaves this call unchecked. Germline CDR1 and CDR2: LNHNV and YYDKDF (reference sequence). The CDR3 is 13 amino acids. The CDR3 spells CATSRAREWEQYF.

The V call is TRBV4-3, the J call TRBJ1-2; TCRdb returns TRBD1, unconfirmable since there is no DNA. The CDR3 is 16 amino acids. Germline lookup yields CDR1 LGHNA and CDR2 YSLEER. CDR3 amino acids: CASSHLQDRAWYGYTF.

This chain's CDR3 is CSARDLGSGGVREQFF. V usage is TRBV20-1 and J usage is TRBJ2-1; TCRdb indicates TRBD2, and absent DNA this call remains unverified. CDR3 length equals 16 residues. Germline V gene lookup returns CDR1 DFQATT and CDR2 SNEGSKA (reference sequence).

This rearrangement joins TRBV28 to TRBJ2-4. This CDR3 spans 12 amino acids. Germline values: CDR1 MDHEN, CDR2 SYDVKM. CDR3 in amino acids: CASNGQANIQYF.

The rearrangement links TRBV30 to TRBJ2-5; TCRdb's D call of TRBD1 is untestable without DNA. Germline CDR1 is GTSNPN and CDR2 is SVGIG (reference sequence). This CDR3 comprises 14 residues. CDR3 residues: CAWSMGQSQETQYF.

V usage is TRBV18 and J usage is TRBJ2-3. CDR3 length: 16 amino acids. Germline CDR1 and CDR2: KGHSH and LQKENI. CDR3 residues: CASSPDRGTSTDTQYF.

This chain uses TRBV20-1 with TRBJ2-2; the TRBD2 assignment by TCRdb is unverifiable without DNA. Germline V lookup: CDR1 DFQATT, CDR2 SNEGSKA (reference sequence). The CDR3 runs to 14 residues. CDR3 protein: CSARVWGDTGELFF.

The chain links TRBV5-1 to TRBJ2-3. This CDR3 has 13 amino acids. The germline V gene encodes CDR1 SGHRS and CDR2 YFSETQ. The CDR3 protein is CASSLLDLDTQYF.

The chain combines TRBV20-1 with TRBJ2-7; TCRdb designates TRBD2, a call that cannot be tested without DNA. Germline loops: CDR1 DFQATT, CDR2 SNEGSKA (reference sequence). The CDR3 extends over 13 amino acids. The CDR3 here is CSAKSPAVHEQYF.

The chain uses TRBV6-5 and TRBJ1-2; TCRdb returns TRBD1, unconfirmable since there is no DNA. The CDR3 totals 16 residues. CDR1 MNHEY and CDR2 SVGAGI come from the germline V gene. CDR3 amino acids: CASSYNEGKGNYGYTF.

CDR3: CASSSLGQGTDTQYF. V and J are TRBV18 and TRBJ2-3; TCRdb lists TRBD1, though no DNA is available to test this call. In germline, CDR1 is KGHSH, CDR2 LQKENI. There are 15 residues in the CDR3. Complete variable domain (other parts from reference TRBV18 and TRBJ2-3): NAGVMQNPRHLVRRRGQEARLRCSPMKGHSHVYWYRQLPEEGLKFMVYLQKENIIDESGMPKERFSAEFPKEGPSILRIQQVVRGDSAAYFCASSSLGQGTDTQYFGPGTRLTVL.

V and J are TRBV20-1 and TRBJ1-4. The CDR3 runs 16 residues. Germline V gene lookup returns CDR1 DFQATT and CDR2 SNEGSKA (reference sequence). The chain's CDR3 is CSATTLLTVTNEKLFF.

The rearrangement links TRBV20-1 to TRBJ1-1; as DNA is missing, the TRBD1 call by TCRdb cannot be tested. The CDR3 is 14 residues long. Germline CDR1 DFQATT, CDR2 SNEGSKA (reference sequence). The CDR3 loop reads CSAWGDTKNTEAFF.

The chain has TRBV21-1 and TRBJ2-1; TCRdb's D call of TRBD2 is untestable without DNA. TRBV21-1 is listed as a pseudogene. This CDR3 spans 20 amino acids. CDR3: CASSSQPGLADSVSYNEQFF.

The rearrangement uses TRBV15 and TRBJ1-2. The CDR3 sequence is 14 residues long. Looked up from germline, CDR1 is LNHNV and CDR2 is YYDKDF (reference sequence). CDR3 in amino acids: CATSYPYAGYGYTF.

V is TRBV12-5 and J is TRBJ1-2. Germline V gene sequence: CDR1 LGHNT, CDR2 FRNRAP. This CDR3 spans 14 amino acids. CDR3 protein: CASGSTGREGGYTF.

The rearrangement joins TRBV7-2 to TRBJ1-1; the D call of TRBD1 rests on TCRdb alone, since no DNA is present to check it. Germline lookup yields CDR1 SGHTA and CDR2 FQGNSA. The CDR3 spans 13 residues. The CDR3 protein is CASSRSRQHEAFF.

The V call is TRBV7-8, the J call TRBJ2-4; the D call of TRBD2 rests on TCRdb alone, since no DNA is present to check it. The CDR3 has 14 residues. The V gene's germline CDR1 is SGHVS and CDR2 FQNEAQ. CDR3 region: CASSLAGRSPIQYF.

This chain uses TRBV6-5 with TRBJ2-2; TCRdb calls TRBD2, which cannot be checked without DNA. The CDR3 contains 13 residues. The germline V gene has CDR1 MNHEY and CDR2 SVGAGI. CDR3 amino acids: CASSRLPNTPLFF.

CDR3 sequence reads: CGGGTQGFSQPRGYTF. The chain links TRBV20-1 to TRBJ1-2; TCRdb returns TRBD1, unconfirmable since there is no DNA. The CDR3 covers 16 residues. Germline CDR1 DFQATT, CDR2 SNEGSKA (reference sequence).

This rearrangement joins TRBV27 to TRBJ2-1; the TCRdb call, TRBD2, lacks DNA for checking. The CDR3 spans 18 residues. Germline CDR1 and CDR2: MNHEY and SMNVEV (reference sequence). CDR3 protein: CASSPRTSGRPPYNEQFF.

The chain combines TRBV12-3 or TRBV12-4 with TRBJ2-3; no DNA is available, so the TRBD1 call from TCRdb remains unchecked. The CDR3 consists of 15 residues. CDR3 loop: CASSPSGLSTDTQYF.

The chain joins TRBV2 to TRBJ2-5; TCRdb's D call of TRBD1 is untestable without DNA. CDR3 length equals 13 residues. Germline assignment: CDR1 SNHLY and CDR2 FYNNEI. The CDR3 region is CASRGSRQETQYF.

This chain joins TRBV5-1 and TRBJ2-5; TCRdb's D call, TRBD1, is unchecked because there is no DNA. The CDR3 has 14 amino acids. The germline CDR1 and CDR2 sequences are SGHRS and YFSETQ. The CDR3 here is CASSLYGQKETQYF.

The chain recombines TRBV20-1 with TRBJ2-5; TCRdb outputs TRBD2, but without DNA this stays unchecked. This CDR3 comprises 14 residues. The V gene's germline CDR1 is DFQATT and CDR2 SNEGSKA (reference sequence). The CDR3 loop is CSARGSSGRETQYF.

The chain links TRBV20-1 to TRBJ1-1. From germline, CDR1 is DFQATT and CDR2 SNEGSKA (reference sequence). The CDR3 runs to 12 residues. CDR3 in amino acids: CSFRVPNTEAFF.

The chain is built from TRBV7-3 and TRBJ2-7; TCRdb returns TRBD1, unconfirmable since there is no DNA. From germline, CDR1 is SGHTA and CDR2 FQGTGA. The CDR3 spans 15 residues. The CDR3 reads CASSFSGTGPYEQYF.